The subject of this entry is one T cell receptor beta chain. The data stem from a study of blood T cell repertoires in COVID-19. In the study overall: Italy, Spain and the United States were the sources of the convalescent and acute COVID-19 samples. In each case, the material was cDNA or gDNA derived from T cells, B-cell-depleted T cells, or PBMCs.

Original handling: Cell counts per sample came from amplifying reference gene primers. Libraries were prepared by immunoSEQ multiplex PCR; TCRdb keeps only in-frame clonotypes and omits some of them. The DNA gave D and trimming, while V, J and clone size come from that table. The sample lists 200,000 to 300,000 clones, nearly 90% occurring once. Germline loops: CDR1 MNHEY, CDR2 SVGAGI. The V gene lost 0 bases and the J gene lost 9 bases, with 13 bases spanning the gap. The CDR3 has 14 residues. The receptor's source is a woman in her thirties with acute or convalescent COVID-19. The sample taken for sequencing was peripheral blood. The chain carries TRBV6-5 and TRBJ2-3, with D possibly matching TRBD2 (6 bases). The CDR3 region has the DNA TGTGCCAGCAGTTACTCGATGGCTAGCGTAACGCAGTATTTT. Its protein product is CASSYSMASVTQYF.